What follows are 19 T cell receptor beta chains derived from one specimen sequenced in a study of T cells after yellow fever vaccination. One entry per CDR3 protein results from TCRdb running MiXCR on the 5' RACE reads. Among some 400,000 distinct CDR3 sequences listed, around 19% were seen once. The specimen was PBMCs, collected before the yellow fever booster vaccination. These receptors were taken from a man between 18 and 29 years old who received the YFV17D yellow fever vaccine.

This sequence joins TRBV6-1 and TRBJ2-7; tentative D call: TRBD1 (6 bases). CDR1 is MNHNS, CDR2 SASEGT, per germline. The CDR3 is 12 residues long. Trimming took off 8 bases at V and 3 bases at J, with 11 bases between the two ends. In DNA, the CDR3 is TGTGCCAGCCGCATACAGGGCTACGAGCAGTACGTC. Protein sequence: CASRIQGYEQYV.

This clonotype was seen a few times. The chain recombines TRBV28 with TRBJ2-7, with D perhaps given as TRBD1 or TRBD2 (5 bases each). V lost 3 bases to trimming and J lost 2 bases, with 11 bases between them. The CDR3 is 14 amino acids. Germline V gene data show CDR1 as MDHEN and CDR2 as SYDVKM. CDR3 nucleotide sequence: TGTGCCAGCAGTTTCACTGGGACGGCCTACGAGCAGTACTTC. Its translation is CASSFTGTAYEQYF.

The chain couples TRBV24-1 to TRBJ2-1; 8 bases are a match to TRBD2. Germline values: CDR1 KGHDR, CDR2 SFDVKD. Trimming took 9 bases from V and 3 from J; bases not matched to a gene: 9. This CDR3 has 15 amino acids. The CDR3 loop reads CATRRTGGHYNEQFF. CDR3 nucleotide sequence: TGTGCCACCCGGAGGACGGGGGGGCACTACAATGAGCAGTTCTTC.

This clonotype was seen a handful of times. The chain couples TRBV5-6 to TRBJ1-1, with D uncertain. The germline V gene encodes CDR1 SGHDT and CDR2 YYEEEE. The V and J ends lost 3 bases and 0 bases respectively, with 12 bases between them. The CDR3 runs 15 residues. The CDR3 loop reads CASSYTTVMNTEAFF. Here the CDR3 DNA reads TGTGCCAGCAGCTATACAACCGTCATGAACACTGAAGCTTTCTTT. The whole variable domain, filled in from reference TRBV5-6 and TRBJ1-1, reads DAGVTQSPTHLIKTRGQQVTLRCSPKSGHDTVSWYQQALGQGPQFIFQYYEEEERQRGNFPDRFSGHQFPNYSSELNVNALLLGDSALYLCASSYTTVMNTEAFFGQGTRLTVV.

The rearrangement joins TRBV6-5 to TRBJ2-2; D is possibly TRBD2 (6 bases). The V gene's germline CDR1 is MNHEY and CDR2 SVGAGI. V was trimmed by 0 bases and J by 4 bases, leaving 12 bases between them. This CDR3 has 16 residues. The CDR3 protein is CASSYSPQRVTGELFF. CDR3 DNA sequence: TGTGCCAGCAGTTACTCCCCCCAGCGGGTCACCGGGGAGCTGTTTTTT.

The rearrangement links TRBV11-2 to TRBJ1-5, with D maybe TRBD1 (6 bases). Germline CDR1 and CDR2: SGHAT and FQNNGV. CDR3 length: 15 amino acids. V lost 5 bases and J lost 4, with 15 bases in between. The CDR3 DNA reads TGTGCCAGCAGCCCCGGGGACACACTTAATCAGCCCCAGCATTTT. This codes for CASSPGDTLNQPQHF. The complete variable domain, with remaining parts taken from reference TRBV11-2 and TRBJ1-5, reads EAGVAQSPRYKIIEKRQSVAFWCNPISGHATLYWYQQILGQGPKLLIQFQNNGVVDDSQLPKDRFSAERLKGVDSTLKIQPAKLEDSAVYLCASSPGDTLNQPQHFGDGTRLSIL.

This clonotype turned up a few times. The chain uses TRBV9 and TRBJ2-3; 8 bases are shared with TRBD2. Germline values: CDR1 SGDLS, CDR2 YYNGEE. Trimming took 4 bases from V and 2 from J; bases not matched to a gene: 12. This CDR3 has 17 residues. The CDR3 spells CASSRRTTSGITDTQYF. Here the CDR3 DNA reads TGTGCCAGCAGCCGTCGGACCACTAGCGGCATCACAGATACGCAGTATTTT.

This clonotype was observed a handful of times. This rearrangement joins TRBV7-9 to TRBJ2-7; D gene uncertain. The CDR3 extends over 14 amino acids. Germline values: CDR1 SEHNR, CDR2 FQNEAQ (reference sequence). Trimming cost V 5 bases and J 3 bases, with 14 bases left between them. As DNA, the CDR3 is TGTGCCAGCAGCAGGGATTCCGCAGTCTACGAGCAGTACTTC. Protein: CASSRDSAVYEQYF.

CDR3 in amino acids: CASSYLGGTGELFF. The CDR3 region has the DNA TGTGCCAGCAGCTATCTAGGAGGTACCGGGGAGCTGTTTTTT. The V gene is TRBV7-3, the J gene TRBJ2-2; tentative D call: TRBD2 (5 bases). CDR3 length: 14 residues. The V gene's germline CDR1 is SGHTA and CDR2 FQGTGA. Trimming pared 4 bases from V and 5 bases from J, leaving 11 bases between.

This clonotype turned up a few times. The J gene is TRBJ2-1, the V gene TRBV11-2, with D unresolved. V was pared by 2 bases and J by 5 bases, with 13 bases between. The CDR3 contains 15 residues. CDR1 SGHAT and CDR2 FQNNGV come from the germline V gene. The CDR3 loop reads CASSLQLVTDNEQFF. The CDR3 DNA is TGTGCCAGCAGCTTACAGTTGGTGACGGACAATGAGCAGTTCTTC. The whole variable domain, remainder taken from reference TRBV11-2 and TRBJ2-1, is EAGVAQSPRYKIIEKRQSVAFWCNPISGHATLYWYQQILGQGPKLLIQFQNNGVVDDSQLPKDRFSAERLKGVDSTLKIQPAKLEDSAVYLCASSLQLVTDNEQFFGPGTRLTVL.

This chain links TRBV7-9 with TRBJ1-6; D is undetermined. The CDR3 runs to 14 residues. Germline lookup yields CDR1 SEHNR and CDR2 FQNEAQ (reference sequence). V shed 1 base and J shed 7 bases, with 8 bases lying between them. The CDR3 reads CASSLVDGNSPLHF. The DNA for the CDR3 is TGTGCCAGCAGCTTAGTTGACGGGAATTCACCCCTCCACTTT.

This clonotype has just a few counts. The V and J genes are TRBV6-2 or TRBV6-3 and TRBJ1-1; 10 positions match TRBD1. The CDR3 loop spans 15 amino acids. V trimming: 5 bases; J trimming: 5 bases; junction bases outside the gene matches: 8. CDR1 and CDR2 from the germline V gene are MNHEY and SVGEGT. The CDR3 region has the DNA TGTGCCAGCAGTCAAACGACAGGGGGCTTTACTGAAGCTTTCTTT. Its protein product is CASSQTTGGFTEAFF.

The chain couples TRBV27 to TRBJ2-5, with D possibly being TRBD1 or TRBD2 (6 bases each). CDR1 MNHEY and CDR2 SMNVEV come from the germline V gene (reference sequence). Trimming cost V 7 bases and J 8 bases, with 14 bases left between them. This CDR3 has 12 residues. As DNA, the CDR3 is TGTGCCAGCACTGGGGGGCAAGGAACCCAGTACTTC. Its translation: CASTGGQGTQYF.

This clonotype was seen a handful of times. This sequence joins TRBV20-1 and TRBJ1-1; D is unclear. The CDR3 contains 14 residues. Per germline, CDR1 DFQATT and CDR2 SNEGSKA (reference sequence). V was cut by 3 bases and J by 0 bases, with 11 bases left in between. This chain's CDR3 is CSASPIVLNTEAFF. CDR3 coding DNA: TGCAGTGCTAGCCCCATAGTCCTGAACACTGAAGCTTTCTTT.

This clonotype was detected only a few times. The V and J genes are TRBV5-1 and TRBJ2-3, with a weak D call TRBD2 (5 bases). From germline, CDR1 is SGHRS and CDR2 YFSETQ. Trimming shortened V by 4 bases and J by 2 bases, and 11 bases separated the two germline ends. The CDR3 loop spans 14 amino acids. CDR3 loop: CASSRQDFTDTQYF. CDR3 nucleotides: TGCGCCAGCAGCAGGCAGGACTTCACAGATACGCAGTATTTT.

The genes are TRBV6-5 and TRBJ1-1, with TRBD1 matching over 7 bases. V dropped 1 base and J dropped 11; count of bases not matched to a gene: 7. The CDR3 has 13 residues. Germline V CDR1 and CDR2: MNHEY, SVGAGI. CDR3 DNA: TGTGCCAGCAGTTACTACAGGGGTAGTGTCGCTTTCTTT. Translation: CASSYYRGSVAFF.

The rearrangement links TRBV7-3 to TRBJ2-1, with 9 nucleotides matching TRBD2. This CDR3 has 14 residues. Germline V gives CDR1 SGHTA, CDR2 FQGTGA. The V and J ends lost 5 bases and 6 bases, in that order; junction bases with no gene match: 5. As DNA, the CDR3 is TGTGCCAGCAGCGCGCTAGCGGGGTTCAATGAGCAGTTCTTC. Translated, it gives CASSALAGFNEQFF.

This clonotype has at least ten counts. In DNA, the CDR3 is TGCAGTGCTAGGGCCGGATTCACCGGGGAGCTGTTTTTT. Its protein product is CSARAGFTGELFF. J is TRBJ2-2 and V is TRBV20-1, with D unresolved. The CDR3 extends over 13 amino acids. Trimming cost V 3 bases and J 4 bases, with 9 bases left between them. Germline V gene data show CDR1 as DFQATT and CDR2 as SNEGSKA (reference sequence).

This rearrangement joins TRBV6-6 to TRBJ1-5; D remains ambiguous. The CDR3 has 12 amino acids. V was clipped by 6 bases and J by 4 bases, with 7 bases between them. Germline CDR1 is MNHNY and CDR2 is SVGAGI (reference sequence). CDR3 residues: CASRLENQPQHF. The CDR3 DNA follows: TGTGCCAGCAGGCTCGAAAATCAGCCCCAGCATTTT.